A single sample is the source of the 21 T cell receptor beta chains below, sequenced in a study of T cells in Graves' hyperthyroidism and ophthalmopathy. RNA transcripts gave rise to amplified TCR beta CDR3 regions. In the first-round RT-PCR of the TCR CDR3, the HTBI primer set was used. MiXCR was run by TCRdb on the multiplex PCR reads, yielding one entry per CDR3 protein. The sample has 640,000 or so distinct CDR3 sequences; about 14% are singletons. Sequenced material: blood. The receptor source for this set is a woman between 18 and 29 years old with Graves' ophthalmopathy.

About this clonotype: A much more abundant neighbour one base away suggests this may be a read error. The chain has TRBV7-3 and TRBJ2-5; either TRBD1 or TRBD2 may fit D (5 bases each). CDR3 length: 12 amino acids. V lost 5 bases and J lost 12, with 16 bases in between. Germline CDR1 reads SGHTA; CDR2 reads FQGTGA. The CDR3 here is CASSLVGRAKYF. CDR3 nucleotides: TGTGCCAGCAGCCTAGTGGGGCGGGCAAAGTACTTC.

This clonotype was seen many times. The DNA for the CDR3 is TGTGCCTGGAGTTTCGGAAACACCATATATTTT. This encodes CAWSFGNTIYF. The rearrangement uses TRBV30 and TRBJ1-3, with unresolved D. Germline CDR1 reads GTSNPN; CDR2 reads SVGIG (reference sequence). There are 11 residues in the CDR3. V was pared by 2 bases and J by 4 bases, with 3 bases between.

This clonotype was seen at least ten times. Written as DNA, the CDR3 is TGTGCCAGCAGCCCCTACATCGATAGCAATCAGCCCCAGCATTTT. Translated, it gives CASSPYIDSNQPQHF. The rearrangement links TRBV6-1 to TRBJ1-5; D remains ambiguous. V dropped 6 bases and J dropped 0 bases, with 12 bases sitting between them. CDR3 length: 15 amino acids. Germline CDR1 and CDR2: MNHNS and SASEGT.

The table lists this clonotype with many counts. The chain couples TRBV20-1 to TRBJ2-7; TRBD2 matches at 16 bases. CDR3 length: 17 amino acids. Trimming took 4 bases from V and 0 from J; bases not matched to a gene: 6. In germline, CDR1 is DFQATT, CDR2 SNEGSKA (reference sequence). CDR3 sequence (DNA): TGCAGTGCTACACCCGGGACTAGCGGGAGGGCCTCCTACGAGCAGTACTTC. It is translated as CSATPGTSGRASYEQYF.

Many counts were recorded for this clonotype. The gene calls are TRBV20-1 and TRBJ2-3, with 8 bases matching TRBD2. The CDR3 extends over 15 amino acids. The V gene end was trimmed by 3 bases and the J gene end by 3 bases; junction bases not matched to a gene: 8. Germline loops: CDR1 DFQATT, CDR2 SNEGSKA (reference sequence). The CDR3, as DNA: TGCAGTGCTAGGGCTGAAACTAGCGGTACAGATACGCAGTATTTT. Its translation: CSARAETSGTDTQYF.

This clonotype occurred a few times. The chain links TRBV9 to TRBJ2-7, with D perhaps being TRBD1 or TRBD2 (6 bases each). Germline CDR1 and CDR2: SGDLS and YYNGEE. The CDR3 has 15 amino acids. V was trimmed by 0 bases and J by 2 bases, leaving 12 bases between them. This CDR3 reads CASSVATGRTYEQYF. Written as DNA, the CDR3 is TGTGCCAGCAGCGTAGCAACAGGGAGGACCTACGAGCAGTACTTC.

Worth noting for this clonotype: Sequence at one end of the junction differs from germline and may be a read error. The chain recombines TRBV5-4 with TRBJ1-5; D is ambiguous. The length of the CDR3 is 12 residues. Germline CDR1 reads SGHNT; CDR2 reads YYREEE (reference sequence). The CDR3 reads CASSSPNQPLHF. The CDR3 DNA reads TGTGCCAGCAGCTCCCCGAATCAGCCCCTGCATTTT.

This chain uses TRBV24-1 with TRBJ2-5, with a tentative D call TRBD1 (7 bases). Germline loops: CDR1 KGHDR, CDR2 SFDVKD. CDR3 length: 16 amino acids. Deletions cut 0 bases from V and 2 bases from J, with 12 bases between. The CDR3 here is CATSDLQAGGQETQYF. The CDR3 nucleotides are TGTGCCACCAGTGATTTGCAGGCAGGGGGGCAAGAGACCCAGTACTTC.

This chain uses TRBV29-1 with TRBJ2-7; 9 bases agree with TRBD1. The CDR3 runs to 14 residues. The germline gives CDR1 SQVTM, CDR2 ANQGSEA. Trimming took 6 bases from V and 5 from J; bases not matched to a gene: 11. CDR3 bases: TGCAGCGTATCGGGTAACAGGGGGCAGAACGAGCAGTACTTC. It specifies CSVSGNRGQNEQYF.

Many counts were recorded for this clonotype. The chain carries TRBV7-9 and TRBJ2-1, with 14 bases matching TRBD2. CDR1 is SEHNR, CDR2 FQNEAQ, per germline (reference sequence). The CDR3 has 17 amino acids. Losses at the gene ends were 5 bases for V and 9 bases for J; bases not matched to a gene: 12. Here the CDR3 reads CASSVRGGLAGAGEQFF. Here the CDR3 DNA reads TGTGCCAGCAGCGTCCGAGGGGGACTAGCGGGAGCCGGTGAGCAGTTCTTC.

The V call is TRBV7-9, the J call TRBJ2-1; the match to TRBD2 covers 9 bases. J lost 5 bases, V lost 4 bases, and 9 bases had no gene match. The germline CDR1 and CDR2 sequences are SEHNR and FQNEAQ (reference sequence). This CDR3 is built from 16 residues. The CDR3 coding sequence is TGTGCCAGCAGCTGGCGGGGGGGGACTTCGAACAATGAGCAGTTCTTC. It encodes CASSWRGGTSNNEQFF.

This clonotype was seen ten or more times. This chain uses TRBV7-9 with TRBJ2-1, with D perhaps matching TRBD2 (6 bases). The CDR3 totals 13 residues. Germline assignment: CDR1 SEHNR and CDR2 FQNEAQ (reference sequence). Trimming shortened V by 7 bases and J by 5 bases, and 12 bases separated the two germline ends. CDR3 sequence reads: CASTEGTHNEQFF. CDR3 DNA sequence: TGTGCCAGCACCGAAGGGACTCACAATGAGCAGTTCTTC. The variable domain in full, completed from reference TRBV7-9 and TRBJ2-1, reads DTGVSQNPRHKITKRGQNVTFRCDPISEHNRLYWYRQTLGQGPEFLTYFQNEAQLEKSRLLSDRFSAERPKGSFSTLEIQRTEQGDSAMYLCASTEGTHNEQFFGPGTRLTVL.

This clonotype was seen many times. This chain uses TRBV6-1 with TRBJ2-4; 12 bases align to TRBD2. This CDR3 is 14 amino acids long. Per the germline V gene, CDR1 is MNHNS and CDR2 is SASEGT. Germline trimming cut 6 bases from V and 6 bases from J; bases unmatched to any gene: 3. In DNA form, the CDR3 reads TGTGCCAGCAGCAAGGGACTAGCGGGAAACATTCAGTACTTC. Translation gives CASSKGLAGNIQYF.

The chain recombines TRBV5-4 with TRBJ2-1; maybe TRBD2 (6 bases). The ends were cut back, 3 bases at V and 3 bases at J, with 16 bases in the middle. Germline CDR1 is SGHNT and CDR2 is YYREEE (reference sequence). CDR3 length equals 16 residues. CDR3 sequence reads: CASSSWGSGIYNEQFF. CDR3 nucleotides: TGTGCCAGCAGCTCCTGGGGTAGCGGAATCTACAATGAGCAGTTCTTC.

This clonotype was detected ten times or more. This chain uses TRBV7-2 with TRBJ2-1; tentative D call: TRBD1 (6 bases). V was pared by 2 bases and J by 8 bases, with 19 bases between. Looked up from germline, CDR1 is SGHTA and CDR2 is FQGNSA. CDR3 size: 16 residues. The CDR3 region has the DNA TGTGCCAGCAGCTTAACACAGGGCTTCTTTCGGGATGAGCAGTTCTTC. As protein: CASSLTQGFFRDEQFF.

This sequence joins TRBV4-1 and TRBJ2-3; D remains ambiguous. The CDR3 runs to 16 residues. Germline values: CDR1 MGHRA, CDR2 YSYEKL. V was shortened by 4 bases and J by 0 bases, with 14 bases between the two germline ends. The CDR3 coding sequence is TGCGCCAGCAGCCGACCGCGGACGCCTAGCACAGATACGCAGTATTTT. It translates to CASSRPRTPSTDTQYF.

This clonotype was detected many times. The CDR3 coding sequence is TGCAGTGCTAGGGTGGGGGGACAGTCCTACGAGCAGTACTTC. Amino acid sequence: CSARVGGQSYEQYF. The chain uses TRBV20-1 and TRBJ2-7; maybe TRBD1 (7 bases). The ends were cut back, 3 bases at V and 1 base at J, with 13 bases in the middle. Germline lookup yields CDR1 DFQATT and CDR2 SNEGSKA (reference sequence). This CDR3 has 14 residues.

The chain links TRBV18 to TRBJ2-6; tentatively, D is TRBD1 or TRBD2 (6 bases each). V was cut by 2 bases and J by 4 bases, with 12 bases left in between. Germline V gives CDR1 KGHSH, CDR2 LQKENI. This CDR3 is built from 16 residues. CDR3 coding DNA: TGTGCCAGCTCACCATTTGAGGGGGGCGGGGCCAACGTCCTGACTTTC. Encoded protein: CASSPFEGGGANVLTF.

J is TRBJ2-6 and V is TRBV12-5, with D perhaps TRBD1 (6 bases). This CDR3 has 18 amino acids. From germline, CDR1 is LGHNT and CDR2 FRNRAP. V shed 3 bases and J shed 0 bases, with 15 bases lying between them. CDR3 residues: CASGFSGQSFSGANVLTF. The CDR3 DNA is TGTGCTAGTGGTTTCTCCGGACAGTCCTTCTCTGGGGCCAACGTCCTGACTTTC.

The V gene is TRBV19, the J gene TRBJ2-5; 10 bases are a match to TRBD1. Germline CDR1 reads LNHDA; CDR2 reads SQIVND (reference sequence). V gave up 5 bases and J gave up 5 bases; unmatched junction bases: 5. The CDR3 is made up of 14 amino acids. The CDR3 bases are TGTGCCAGTAGTGAGACAGGGGGCTTCGAGACCCAGTACTTC. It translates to CASSETGGFETQYF.

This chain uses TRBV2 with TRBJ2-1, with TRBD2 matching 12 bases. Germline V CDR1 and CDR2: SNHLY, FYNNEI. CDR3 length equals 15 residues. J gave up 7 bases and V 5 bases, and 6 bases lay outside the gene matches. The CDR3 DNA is TGTGCCAGCAGTTACACTAGCGGGAGGTCAAATGAGCAGTTCTTC. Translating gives CASSYTSGRSNEQFF.